What follows is one TCR beta chain and its context. The antigen is not known. It was with 60 Vbeta and 13 Jbeta primers that the PCR ran. Sequencing used immunoSEQ multiplex PCR; TCRdb keeps in-frame clones, though not all of them. Of 150,000 to 200,000 clones listed, 65% to 80% are singletons. The entry originates in a study of cytomegalovirus exposure and HLA in healthy donors. Findings and caveats of the study: Highly shared sequence variants in one cluster were likely a sequencing artifact. As a later analysis showed, a missense DCLRE1C variant was linked to trimming of TCR beta V- and J-genes. Rare TCR sequences predominated, though certain public TCRs were found in many donors.

The source of this sequence is a woman aged 25 to 39 in good health and CMV-seronegative. The sample consisted of PBMCs.

CDR3 amino acids: CSVSWGGGYEQYF. The DNA for the CDR3 is TGCAGCGTTTCCTGGGGGGGAGGCTACGAGCAGTACTTC. The J gene is TRBJ2-7, the V gene TRBV29-1, with 7 bases aligning to TRBD2. The CDR3 is 13 amino acids. Germline CDR1 is SQVTM and CDR2 is ANQGSEA. V lost 5 bases and J lost 3; bases outside the gene matches: 7.